The clone carrying this TCR beta chain has a count of ten or more. Its antigen is currently unknown. The record originates from a study of T cells in Graves' hyperthyroidism and ophthalmopathy. General study findings and limits: Among clonotypes expanded in thyroid above 0.001, most were also found in blood. Ophthalmopathy stood apart from stable hyperthyroidism in a 13 V-J model.

This CDR3 region has 13 residues. V lost 8 bases to trimming and J lost 3 bases, with 14 bases between them. The germline gives CDR1 MNHEY, CDR2 SVGEGT. The TCR beta CDR3 regions underwent amplification using RNA transcripts as the source. TCR CDR3 underwent first-round RT-PCR with the HTBI primer set. TCRdb re-analysed the multiplex PCR reads in MiXCR, keeping a single row per CDR3 protein. This table has under 350,000 distinct CDR3 sequences, about 17% appearing once. Investigators excluded patients with uncontrolled infection, other autoimmune disease, pregnancy or lactation. The material sequenced was blood. The origin of this receptor is an older woman with Graves' ophthalmopathy. The chain employs TRBV6-2 or TRBV6-3 and TRBJ2-7; D unresolved. CDR3: CASRTLPLYEQYF. CDR3 coding DNA: TGTGCCAGCCGAACCTTACCGCTCTACGAGCAGTACTTC.